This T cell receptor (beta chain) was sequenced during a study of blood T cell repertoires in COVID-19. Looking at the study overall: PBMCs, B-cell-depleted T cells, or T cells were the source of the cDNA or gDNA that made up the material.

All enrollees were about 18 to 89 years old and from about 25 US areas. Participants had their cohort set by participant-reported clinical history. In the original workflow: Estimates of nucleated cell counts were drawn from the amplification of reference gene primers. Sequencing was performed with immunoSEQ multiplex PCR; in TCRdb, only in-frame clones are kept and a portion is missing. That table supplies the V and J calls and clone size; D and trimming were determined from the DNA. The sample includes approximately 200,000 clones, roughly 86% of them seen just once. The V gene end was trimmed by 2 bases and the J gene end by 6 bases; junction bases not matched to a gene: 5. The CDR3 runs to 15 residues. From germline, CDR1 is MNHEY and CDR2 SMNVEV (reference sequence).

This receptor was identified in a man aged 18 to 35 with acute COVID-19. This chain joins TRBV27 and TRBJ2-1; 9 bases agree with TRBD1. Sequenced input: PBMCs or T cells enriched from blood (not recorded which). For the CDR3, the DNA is TGTGCCAGCAGTTTAGGGACAGGGTTTTTCAATGAGCAGTTCTTC. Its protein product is CASSLGTGFFNEQFF.